The sequence of this T cell receptor (beta chain) was determined in a study of Ad26.COV2.S vaccination and SARS-CoV-2 variants. As for the study in general: Dosing was one shot or two shots 56 days apart.

Study-level results: Analytic work on TCR breadth and depth might have understated the full extent of total T cell responses. Spike-specific TCR breadth in vaccine recipients exceeded that seen in placebo recipients.

TCRdb's copy holds only in-frame clones and misses some; the assay was immunoSEQ multiplex PCR. The sample lists about 410,000 clones, around nine tenths seen once, with under 3.5% in the top ten. Treatment in this sample: about 20 received Ad26.COV2.S at low or high dose, single or two shots; 5 received placebo; per-sample allocation not given. The samples were gathered on day 63 after the first injection of vaccine or placebo. An adult donor aged 18-55 years was enrolled in Boston. About this clone itself: Its specificity is unknown.

The receptor was isolated from a person between 18 and 65 years old who received the Ad26.COV2.S COVID-19 vaccine or a placebo. This specimen was peripheral blood, taken in a trial of Ad26.COV2.S vaccine versus placebo.

As DNA, the CDR3 is TGCGCCAGCAGCCCAGGACTGGAGCAGTTCTTC. It specifies CASSPGLEQFF. The genes are TRBV5-1 and TRBJ2-1, with a weak D call TRBD2 (5 bases). The CDR3 contains 11 residues. Trimming removed 4 bases at V and 10 bases at J, with 9 bases between. Germline loops: CDR1 SGHRS, CDR2 YFSETQ. The full variable domain, with the rest looked up from reference TRBV5-1 and TRBJ2-1, is KAGVTQTPRYLIKTRGQQVTLSCSPISGHRSVSWYQQTPGQGLQFLFEYFSETQRNKGNFPGRFSGRQFSNSRSEMNVSTLELGDSALYLCASSPGLEQFFGPGTRLTVL.